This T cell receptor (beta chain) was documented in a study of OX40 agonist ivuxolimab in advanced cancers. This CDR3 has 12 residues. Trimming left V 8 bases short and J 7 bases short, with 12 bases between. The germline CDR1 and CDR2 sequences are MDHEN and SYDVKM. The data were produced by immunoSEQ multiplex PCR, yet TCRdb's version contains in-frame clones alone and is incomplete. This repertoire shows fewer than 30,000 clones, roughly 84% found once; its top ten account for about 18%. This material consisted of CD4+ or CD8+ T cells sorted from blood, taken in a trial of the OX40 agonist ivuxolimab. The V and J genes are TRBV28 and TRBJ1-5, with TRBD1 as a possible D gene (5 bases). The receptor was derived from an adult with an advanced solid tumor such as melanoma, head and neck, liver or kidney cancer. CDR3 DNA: TGTGCCAGCGGATTGGGGGGGCAGCCCCAGCATTTT. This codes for CASGLGGQPQHF.